One TCR beta chain is described in this entry. These data are taken from a study of blood T cell repertoires in COVID-19. The table came from immunoSEQ multiplex PCR; TCRdb's copy has only in-frame clones and leaves some out. The sample has a few hundred thousand clones, around nine tenths seen once. Enrollees, roughly 18 to 95 years old, lived in roughly 24 US areas. V dropped 4 bases and J dropped 5; count of bases not matched to a gene: 15. The CDR3 loop spans 17 amino acids. CDR1 and CDR2 from the germline V gene are SGHVS and FQNEAQ. The sequence came from a woman aged 25-40 years who had recovered from COVID-19. The V gene is TRBV7-8, the J gene TRBJ2-5, with 8 bases lining up with TRBD2. What was sequenced was PBMCs or T cells enriched from blood (not recorded which). The DNA for the CDR3 is TGTGCCAGCAGCTCCCCGGGAGCGGGAGACCCTAGGGAGACCCAGTACTTC. It encodes CASSSPGAGDPRETQYF.